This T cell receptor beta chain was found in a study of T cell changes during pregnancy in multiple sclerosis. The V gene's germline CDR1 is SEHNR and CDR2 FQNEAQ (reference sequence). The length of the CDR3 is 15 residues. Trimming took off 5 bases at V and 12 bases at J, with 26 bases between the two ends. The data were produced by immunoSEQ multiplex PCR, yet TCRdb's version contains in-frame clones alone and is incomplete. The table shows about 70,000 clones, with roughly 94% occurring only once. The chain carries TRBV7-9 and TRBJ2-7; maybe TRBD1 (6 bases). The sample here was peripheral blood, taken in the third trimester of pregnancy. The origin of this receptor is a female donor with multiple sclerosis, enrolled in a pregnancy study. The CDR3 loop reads CASSPYFGLGGHLYF. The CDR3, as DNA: TGTGCCAGCAGCCCATATTTTGGGTTAGGGGGACATCTGTACTTC.